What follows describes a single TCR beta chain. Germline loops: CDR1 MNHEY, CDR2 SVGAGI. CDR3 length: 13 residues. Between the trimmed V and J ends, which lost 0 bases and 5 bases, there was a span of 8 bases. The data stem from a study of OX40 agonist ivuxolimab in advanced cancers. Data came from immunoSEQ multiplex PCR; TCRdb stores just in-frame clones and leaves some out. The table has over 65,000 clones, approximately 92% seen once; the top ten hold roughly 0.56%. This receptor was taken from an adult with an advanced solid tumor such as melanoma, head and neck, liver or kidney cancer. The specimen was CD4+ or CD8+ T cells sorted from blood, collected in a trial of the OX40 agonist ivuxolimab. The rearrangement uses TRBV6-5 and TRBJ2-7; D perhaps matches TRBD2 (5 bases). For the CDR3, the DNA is TGTGCCAGCAGTTACTCGACGCGGGACGAGCAGTACTTC. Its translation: CASSYSTRDEQYF.